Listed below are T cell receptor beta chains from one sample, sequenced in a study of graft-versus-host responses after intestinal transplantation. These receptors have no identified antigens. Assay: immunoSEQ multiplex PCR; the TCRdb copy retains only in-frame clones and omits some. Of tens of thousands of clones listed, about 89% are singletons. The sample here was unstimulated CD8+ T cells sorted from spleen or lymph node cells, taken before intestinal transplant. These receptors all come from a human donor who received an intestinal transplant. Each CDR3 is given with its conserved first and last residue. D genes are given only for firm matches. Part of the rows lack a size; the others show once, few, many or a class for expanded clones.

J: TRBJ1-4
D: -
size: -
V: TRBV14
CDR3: CASSLKDSFGKLFF
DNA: TGTGCCAGCAGCCTTAAGGACAGCTTTGGAAAACTGTTTTTT

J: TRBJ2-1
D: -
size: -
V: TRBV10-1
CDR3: CASSESSAGEQFF
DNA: TGCGCCAGCAGTGAGTCGTCAGCAGGTGAGCAGTTCTTC

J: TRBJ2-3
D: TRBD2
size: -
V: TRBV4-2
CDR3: CASSQQTSGRSDTQYF
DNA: TGTGCCAGCAGCCAACAGACTAGCGGGAGGTCAGATACGCAGTATTTT

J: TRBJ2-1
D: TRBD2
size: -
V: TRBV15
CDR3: CATSSPWREYYNEQFF
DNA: TGTGCCACCAGCAGCCCCTGGCGGGAGTACTACAATGAGCAGTTCTTC

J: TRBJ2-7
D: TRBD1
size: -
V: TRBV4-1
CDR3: CASSQLTGTYEQYF
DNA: TGCGCCAGCAGCCAACTGACAGGGACCTACGAGCAGTACTTC

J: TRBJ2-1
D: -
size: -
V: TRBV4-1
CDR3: CASSPRQDYNEQFF
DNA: TGCGCCAGCAGCCCTCGACAGGACTACAATGAGCAGTTCTTC

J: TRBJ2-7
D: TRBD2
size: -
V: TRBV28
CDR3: CASTHRTSGATYEQYF
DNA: TGTGCCAGCACCCATCGGACTAGCGGGGCTACCTACGAGCAGTACTTC

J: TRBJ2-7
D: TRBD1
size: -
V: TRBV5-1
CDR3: CASSLEDSRTGGLYEQYF
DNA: TGCGCCAGCAGCTTGGAAGATTCCCGGACAGGGGGTTTGTACGAGCAGTACTTC

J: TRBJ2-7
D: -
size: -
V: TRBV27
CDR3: CASSLYQGYEQYF
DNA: TGTGCCAGCAGTTTATACCAGGGTTACGAGCAGTACTTC

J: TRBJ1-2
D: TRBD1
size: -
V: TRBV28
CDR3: CASRPHGQGNYGYTF
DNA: TGTGCCAGCAGGCCACACGGACAGGGGAACTATGGCTACACCTTC

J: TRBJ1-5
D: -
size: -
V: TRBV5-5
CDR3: CASSLGGAGEPQHF
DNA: TGTGCCAGCAGCTTGGGGGGGGCGGGGGAGCCCCAGCATTTT

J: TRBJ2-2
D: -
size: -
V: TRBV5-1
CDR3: CASGPTVGGLTGLFF
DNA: TGCGCCAGCGGACCCACGGTCGGGGGATTGACAGGGTTGTTTTTT

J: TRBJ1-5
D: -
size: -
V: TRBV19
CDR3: CASSIRGGPQHF
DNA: TGTGCCAGTAGTATAAGGGGGGGGCCCCAGCATTTT

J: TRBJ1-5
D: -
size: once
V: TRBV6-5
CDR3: CASSYGQGYQPQHF
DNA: TGTGCCAGCAGTTACGGGCAGGGGTATCAGCCCCAGCATTTT

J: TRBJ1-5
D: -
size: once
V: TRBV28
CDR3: CASSFLPGRSNQPQHF
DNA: TGTGCCAGCAGTTTTCTCCCAGGGAGGAGTAATCAGCCCCAGCATTTT

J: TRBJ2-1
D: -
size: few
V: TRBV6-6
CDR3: CASSYSRGYNEQFF
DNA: TGTGCCAGCAGTTACTCGCGGGGTTACAATGAGCAGTTCTTC

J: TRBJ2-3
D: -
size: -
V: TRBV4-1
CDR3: CASSQDPGRTDTQYF
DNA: TGCGCCAGCAGCCAAGACCCGGGGAGGACAGATACGCAGTATTTT

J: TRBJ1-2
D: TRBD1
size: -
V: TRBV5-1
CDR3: CASSYRDRGYGYTF
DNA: TGCGCCAGCAGCTACAGGGACAGGGGCTATGGCTACACCTTC

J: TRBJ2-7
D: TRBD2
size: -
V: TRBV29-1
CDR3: CSVEDGTSGTEEQYF
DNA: TGCAGCGTTGAGGACGGGACTAGCGGGACAGAAGAGCAGTACTTC

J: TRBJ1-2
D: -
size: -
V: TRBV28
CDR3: CASSLEGSSYGYTF
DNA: TGTGCCAGCAGTTTAGAGGGATCCTCCTATGGCTACACCTTC

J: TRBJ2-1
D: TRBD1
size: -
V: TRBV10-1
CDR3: CASSDSQGNEQFF
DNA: TGCGCCAGCAGTGACTCACAGGGGAATGAGCAGTTCTTC

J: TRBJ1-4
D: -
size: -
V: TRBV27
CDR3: CASSFGLREKLFF
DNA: TGTGCCAGCAGTTTCGGCCTCAGGGAAAAACTGTTTTTT

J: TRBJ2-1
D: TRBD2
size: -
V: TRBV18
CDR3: CASSPASGAGNEQFF
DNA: TGTGCCAGCTCACCTGCCAGCGGGGCGGGGAATGAGCAGTTCTTC

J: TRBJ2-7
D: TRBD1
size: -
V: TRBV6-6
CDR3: CASSFGQGNEQYF
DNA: TGTGCCAGCAGTTTTGGACAGGGAAACGAGCAGTACTTC

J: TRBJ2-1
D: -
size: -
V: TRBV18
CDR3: CASSGGSRDSRNEQFF
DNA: TGTGCCAGCTCCGGCGGCTCCCGGGACTCACGAAATGAGCAGTTCTTC

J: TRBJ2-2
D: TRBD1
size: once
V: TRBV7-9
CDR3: CASSLRDREDTGELFF
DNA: TGTGCCAGCAGCCTCCGGGACAGGGAGGACACCGGGGAGCTGTTTTTT

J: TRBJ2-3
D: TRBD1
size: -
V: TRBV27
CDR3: CASSSQGDLVDTQYF
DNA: TGTGCCAGCAGTTCACAGGGGGACTTGGTAGATACGCAGTATTTT

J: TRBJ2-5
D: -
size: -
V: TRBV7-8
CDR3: CASSPGLGVPQETQYF
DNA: TGTGCCAGCAGCCCAGGACTCGGGGTTCCCCAAGAGACCCAGTACTTC

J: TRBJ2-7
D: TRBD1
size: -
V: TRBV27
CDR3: CASSSPGQYYEQYF
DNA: TGTGCCAGCAGTTCTCCGGGACAGTACTACGAGCAGTACTTC

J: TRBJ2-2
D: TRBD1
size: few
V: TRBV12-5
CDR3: CASGHRDRERDNTGELFF
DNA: TGTGCTAGTGGGCATAGGGACAGGGAAAGGGATAACACCGGGGAGCTGTTTTTT

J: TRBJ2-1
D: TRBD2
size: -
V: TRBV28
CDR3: CASSRSGLVDEQFF
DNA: TGTGCCAGCAGCCGTAGCGGGCTTGTTGATGAGCAGTTCTTC

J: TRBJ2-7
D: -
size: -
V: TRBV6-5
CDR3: CASSYSDSSYEQYF
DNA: TGTGCCAGCAGTTACTCGGACAGCTCCTACGAGCAGTACTTC

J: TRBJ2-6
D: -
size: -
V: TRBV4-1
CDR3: CASSQEMVEESGANVLTF
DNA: TGCGCCAGCAGCCAAGAGATGGTTGAGGAATCTGGGGCCAACGTCCTGACTTTC

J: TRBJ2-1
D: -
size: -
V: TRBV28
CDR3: CASSFLRGGLWDEQFF
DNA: TGTGCCAGCAGTTTTCTTCGCGGGGGCTTGTGGGATGAGCAGTTCTTC

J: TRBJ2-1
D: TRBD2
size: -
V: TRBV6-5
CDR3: CASSIAGTGNEQFF
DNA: TGTGCCAGCAGTATAGCGGGAACGGGCAATGAGCAGTTCTTC

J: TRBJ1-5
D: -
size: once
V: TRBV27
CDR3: CASGQINQPQHF
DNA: TGTGCCAGCGGACAGATCAATCAGCCCCAGCATTTT

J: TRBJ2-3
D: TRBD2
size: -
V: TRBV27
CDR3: CASSLTLAGGITTDTQYF
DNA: TGTGCCAGCAGTTTGACACTAGCGGGAGGGATCACCACAGATACGCAGTATTTT

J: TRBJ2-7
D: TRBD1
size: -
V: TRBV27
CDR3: CASSSIAQGKGEQYF
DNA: TGTGCCAGCAGTTCTATTGCACAGGGGAAGGGCGAGCAGTACTTC

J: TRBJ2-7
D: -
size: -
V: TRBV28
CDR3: CASSFITGNYEQYF
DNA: TGTGCCAGCAGTTTTATAACAGGCAACTACGAGCAGTACTTC

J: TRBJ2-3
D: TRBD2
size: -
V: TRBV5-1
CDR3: CASGGGLATDTQYF
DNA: TGCGCCAGCGGGGGGGGACTAGCCACTGATACGCAGTATTTT

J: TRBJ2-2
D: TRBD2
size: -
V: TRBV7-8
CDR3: CASSLRAPWTSGAPGELFF
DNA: TGTGCCAGCAGCTTAAGGGCGCCTTGGACTAGCGGGGCTCCCGGGGAGCTGTTTTTT

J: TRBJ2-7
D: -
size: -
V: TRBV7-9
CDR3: CAVPRESSYEQYF
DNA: TGTGCCGTCCCAAGAGAGAGCTCCTACGAGCAGTACTTC

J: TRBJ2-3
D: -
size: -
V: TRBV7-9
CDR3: CASSASTGVTDTQYF
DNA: TGTGCCAGCAGCGCGTCGACAGGCGTCACAGATACGCAGTATTTT

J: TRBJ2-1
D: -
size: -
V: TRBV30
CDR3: CAWTAGLTYNEQFF
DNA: TGTGCCTGGACCGCAGGACTGACGTACAATGAGCAGTTCTTC

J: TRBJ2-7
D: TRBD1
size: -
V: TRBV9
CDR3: CASSPTDRVGYEQYF
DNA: TGTGCCAGCAGCCCGACGGACAGGGTAGGCTACGAGCAGTACTTC

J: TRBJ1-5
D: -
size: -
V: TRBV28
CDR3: CASSLYSSNQPQHF
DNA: TGTGCCAGCAGTCTTTACAGTTCTAATCAGCCCCAGCATTTT

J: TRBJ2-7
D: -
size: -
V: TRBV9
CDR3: CASSVGPMGRDEQYF
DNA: TGTGCCAGCAGCGTAGGCCCAATGGGCAGGGACGAGCAGTACTTC